Shown below are 25 T cell receptor beta chains from a single sample sequenced in a study of T-cell memory formation after mild COVID-19. TCRdb re-called the 5' RACE reads with MiXCR, one entry per CDR3 protein. The sample holds around 390,000 distinct CDR3 sequences, 15% to 20% seen once. What was sequenced was PBMCs or a T cell subset sorted from them (not recorded which). All receptors come from a man aged 18 to 29 who had mild COVID-19 (a few samples of this study predate the infection). Cell type and time point are not known.

This clonotype was detected only a few times. The rearrangement links TRBV29-1 to TRBJ1-1; D not certain. Per germline, CDR1 SQVTM and CDR2 ANQGSEA. V dropped 7 bases and J dropped 1 base, with 13 bases sitting between them. CDR3 length: 13 amino acids. In nucleotides, the CDR3 is TGCAGCGATGCCGGGAGACCGAACACTGAAGCTTTCTTT. It is translated as CSDAGRPNTEAFF.

This clonotype has just a few counts. V usage is TRBV12-3 or TRBV12-4 and J usage is TRBJ2-1; the D is unclear. V was cut by 6 bases and J by 8 bases, with 11 bases left in between. The CDR3 totals 12 residues. The CDR3 loop reads CASSPDTYEQFF. In DNA, the CDR3 is TGTGCCAGCAGCCCCGACACGTATGAGCAGTTCTTC.

The rearrangement links TRBV29-1 to TRBJ2-7; 7 nucleotides agree with TRBD1. Losses at the gene ends were 4 bases for V and 5 bases for J; bases not matched to a gene: 5. This CDR3 has 12 amino acids. CDR1 is SQVTM and CDR2 is ANQGSEA in the germline V gene. CDR3 protein: CSVGDRENEQYF. In DNA form, the CDR3 reads TGCAGCGTTGGAGACAGGGAGAACGAGCAGTACTTC.

The rearrangement joins TRBV5-5 to TRBJ1-2, with D hard to call. The CDR3 loop spans 15 amino acids. Germline V CDR1 and CDR2: SGHKS, YYEKEE (reference sequence). V was cut by 1 base and J by 7 bases, with 17 bases left in between. In DNA, the CDR3 is TGTGCCAGCAGCTTGTCGGTAATACCAGGAGGTGGCTACACCTTC. Its translation: CASSLSVIPGGGYTF.

This clonotype was found a few times. The rearrangement links TRBV9 to TRBJ2-1, with TRBD1 identical over 9 bases. The CDR3 loop spans 13 amino acids. CDR1 and CDR2 from the germline V gene are SGDLS and YYNGEE. The V gene end was trimmed by 4 bases and the J gene end by 9 bases; junction bases not matched to a gene: 5. CDR3 in amino acids: CASSRETGGEQFF. The CDR3 DNA follows: TGTGCCAGCAGCAGGGAGACAGGGGGTGAGCAGTTCTTC. Together with reference TRBV9 and TRBJ2-1, the CDR3 gives the full variable domain: DSGVTQTPKHLITATGQRVTLRCSPRSGDLSVYWYQQSLDQGLQFLIQYYNGEERAKGNILERFSAQQFPDLHSELNLSSLELGDSALYFCASSRETGGEQFFGPGTRLTVL.

The gene calls are TRBV7-6 and TRBJ2-3; D is ambiguous. Trimming took off 5 bases at V and 5 bases at J, with 17 bases between the two ends. CDR1 and CDR2 from the germline V gene are SGHVS and FNYEAQ. The CDR3 totals 15 residues. The CDR3 region is CASSVTKGAGDTQYF. CDR3 DNA sequence: TGTGCCAGCAGCGTGACAAAAGGCGCCGGAGATACGCAGTATTTT.

This rearrangement joins TRBV12-3 or TRBV12-4 to TRBJ2-5; D possibly uses TRBD1 or TRBD2 (5 bases each). The CDR3 runs to 13 residues. V was pared by 7 bases and J by 4 bases, with 13 bases between. DNA for the CDR3: TGTGCCAGCACCCCCGGGGCTCGAGAGACCCAGTACTTC. Its translation: CASTPGARETQYF.

This clonotype appeared many times. The rearrangement joins TRBV6-5 to TRBJ1-6; 9 bases map to TRBD1. V trimming: 3 bases; J trimming: 9 bases; junction bases outside the gene matches: 12. The germline V gene has CDR1 MNHEY and CDR2 SVGAGI. The CDR3 loop spans 17 amino acids. This CDR3 is CASSYWVPGQGGSPLHF. The DNA for the CDR3 is TGTGCCAGCAGTTATTGGGTCCCGGGACAGGGTGGTTCACCCCTCCACTTT.

In its sample, this clonotype was seen a few times. V gene TRBV5-5 combines with J gene TRBJ2-1, with a weak D call TRBD2 (6 bases). This CDR3 is 16 amino acids long. Germline V CDR1 and CDR2: SGHKS, YYEKEE (reference sequence). With 0 bases removed from V and 7 bases from J, the gap between germline ends came to 17 bases. The CDR3 coding sequence is TGTGCCAGCAGCTTGGGTTGGGGGGAACCTGGAAATGAGCAGTTCTTC. Translation: CASSLGWGEPGNEQFF.

V is TRBV10-3 and J is TRBJ2-3; 7 bases fit TRBD1. The CDR3 is 17 residues long. Germline lookup yields CDR1 ENHRY and CDR2 SYGVKD. The trim removed 0 bases at V and 6 bases at J, leaving 12 bases unmatched. The CDR3 nucleotides are TGTGCCATCAGTGAGTCGGGAAGGGGGCTTTTGCTGGATACGCAGTATTTT. Protein sequence: CAISESGRGLLLDTQYF.

V is TRBV11-2 and J is TRBJ2-3; 8 positions agree with TRBD2. V was pared by 3 bases and J by 1 base, with 12 bases of the junction left unmatched. The length of the CDR3 is 18 residues. Germline V gene sequence: CDR1 SGHAT, CDR2 FQNNGV. The CDR3 DNA is TGTGCCAGCAGCTTTGGTCGGGGGGGCCTTTTGGGCACAGATACGCAGTATTTT. Protein: CASSFGRGGLLGTDTQYF.

V is TRBV21-1 and J is TRBJ2-6; TRBD1, as called in the table, went unchecked against the DNA. TRBV21-1 corresponds to a pseudogene. This CDR3 is 18 amino acids long. This CDR3 reads CASEMSGQAFSGANVLTF. In nucleotides, the CDR3 is TGTGCCAGCGAAATGTCCGGACAGGCCTTTTCTGGGGCCAACGTCCTGACTTTC.

This chain joins TRBV6-2 or TRBV6-3 and TRBJ2-5; TRBD2 might be the D (5 bases). V was pared by 3 bases and J by 2 bases, with 13 bases between. The CDR3 has 15 residues. CDR1 and CDR2 (germline): MNHEY, SVGEGT. The CDR3 DNA reads as TGTGCCAGCAGTTATCGCTCAAGGACTCAAGAGACCCAGTACTTC. Amino acid sequence: CASSYRSRTQETQYF.

The chain carries TRBV6-2 or TRBV6-3 and TRBJ2-1, with 13 bases fitting TRBD2. This CDR3 is built from 16 residues. V lost 2 bases, J lost 5 bases, and 3 bases stayed unmatched. The germline CDR1 and CDR2 sequences are MNHEY and SVGEGT. The CDR3 DNA is TGTGCCAGCAGTTACCTGGGACTAGCGGGGAACAATGAGCAGTTCTTC. It encodes CASSYLGLAGNNEQFF.

The table lists this clonotype with a count of one. This rearrangement joins TRBV4-3 to TRBJ2-5; 10 bases fit TRBD1. After removal of 5 bases from V and 3 bases from J, the junction contained 9 bases not matched to a gene. Germline V lookup: CDR1 LGHNA, CDR2 YSLEER. The CDR3 loop spans 16 amino acids. As DNA, the CDR3 is TGCGCCAGCAGCTCAAGGTGGGGGACAGGGGAAGAGACCCAGTACTTC. This codes for CASSSRWGTGEETQYF.

This clonotype turned up a few times. CDR3 residues: CSVGETSGGFNGQFF. The CDR3 DNA reads as TGCAGCGTTGGCGAGACTAGCGGGGGGTTTAACGGGCAGTTCTTC. The chain carries TRBV29-1 and TRBJ2-1, with TRBD2 identical over 13 bases. The CDR3 has 15 residues. Per germline, CDR1 SQVTM and CDR2 ANQGSEA. Trimming took 4 bases from V and 12 from J; bases not matched to a gene: 12.

In its sample, this clonotype was seen many times. The rearrangement links TRBV3-1 to TRBJ1-5; possible D gene TRBD1, 6 bases. V was clipped by 2 bases and J by 7 bases, with 6 bases between them. This CDR3 contains 12 residues. CDR1 and CDR2 from the germline V gene are LGHDT and YNNKEL (reference sequence). This chain's CDR3 is CASSQTGQPQHF. The CDR3 DNA is TGTGCCAGCAGCCAAACAGGGCAGCCCCAGCATTTT.

This clonotype was observed a handful of times. V usage is TRBV7-2 and J usage is TRBJ2-7; TRBD2 is a possible D gene (7 bases). The CDR3 has 15 amino acids. In germline, CDR1 is SGHTA, CDR2 FQGNSA. The V end lost 3 bases, the J end lost 4 bases, and 16 bases lay between the germline ends. Here the CDR3 DNA reads TGTGCCAGCAGCTTGTCGGGGCGGGGGCCGTACGAGCAGTACGTC. Protein sequence: CASSLSGRGPYEQYV.

This clonotype was counted many times. The chain employs TRBV7-2 and TRBJ2-1, with TRBD2 matching 9 bases. J was trimmed by 9 bases and V by 2 bases; bases with no gene match: 23. The CDR3 spans 20 residues. Germline assignment: CDR1 SGHTA and CDR2 FQGNSA. CDR3 protein: CASSLRPGSSGGPNRGEQFF. As DNA, the CDR3 is TGTGCCAGCAGCTTAAGGCCAGGGTCGAGCGGGGGGCCGAATCGAGGTGAGCAGTTCTTC.

This clonotype was seen a few times. This sequence joins TRBV5-1 and TRBJ1-5; tentatively, D is TRBD1 (5 bases). The CDR3 runs 15 residues. Germline V gene lookup returns CDR1 SGHRS and CDR2 YFSETQ. V was pared by 5 bases and J by 3 bases, with 15 bases between. This CDR3 reads CASSRGEGSNQPQHF. The CDR3 nucleotides are TGCGCCAGCAGTCGGGGGGAAGGGTCCAATCAGCCCCAGCATTTT.

This clonotype came up many times. The rearrangement uses TRBV5-1 and TRBJ2-2; 7 positions agree with TRBD2. V dropped 0 bases and J dropped 8; count of bases not matched to a gene: 7. The CDR3 runs 15 residues. The germline CDR1 and CDR2 sequences are SGHRS and YFSETQ. CDR3 coding DNA: TGCGCCAGCAGCTTGGCGGCTAGCGGCCCGGGGGAGCTGTTTTTT. Translated: CASSLAASGPGELFF.

The chain uses TRBV30 and TRBJ1-6; D possibly corresponds to TRBD1 (5 bases). The V and J ends lost 3 bases and 14 bases respectively, with 23 bases between them. Germline V gives CDR1 GTSNPN, CDR2 SVGIG (reference sequence). This CDR3 contains 15 residues. Here the CDR3 reads CAWSAGGGNAFTLHF. In DNA, the CDR3 is TGTGCCTGGAGCGCAGGCGGGGGGAACGCATTCACCCTCCACTTT.

The chain links TRBV15 to TRBJ2-1; weak D call: TRBD2 (6 bases). The CDR3 loop spans 15 amino acids. Germline CDR1 and CDR2: LNHNV and YYDKDF (reference sequence). The V gene lost 0 bases and the J gene lost 10 bases, with 16 bases spanning the gap. The CDR3 nucleotides read TGTGCCACCAGCAGAGATCTGTTCGGGGGAGACGAGCAGTTCTTC. Translated, it gives CATSRDLFGGDEQFF. Supplemented by reference TRBV15 and TRBJ2-1, the full variable domain reads DAMVIQNPRYQVTQFGKPVTLSCSQTLNHNVMYWYQQKSSQAPKLLFHYYDKDFNNEADTPDNFQSRRPNTSFCFLDIRSPGLGDTAMYLCATSRDLFGGDEQFFGPGTRLTVL.

This clonotype was picked up a small number of times. The chain couples TRBV24-1 to TRBJ2-4; possibly TRBD1 for D (6 bases). The CDR3 runs to 19 residues. Germline loops: CDR1 KGHDR, CDR2 SFDVKD. V lost 4 bases, J lost 4 bases, and 25 bases lay in between. The CDR3 DNA reads TGTGCCACCAGTGACCGTGAGGGACAAAAGAGCCCCCTTAAAAACATTCAGTACTTC. This translates into CATSDREGQKSPLKNIQYF.

The chain links TRBV2 to TRBJ2-1; 9 positions agree with TRBD1. Germline CDR1 SNHLY, CDR2 FYNNEI. The J segment lost 4 bases and the V segment lost 4 bases, leaving 2 bases of the junction unmatched. CDR3 length: 14 residues. As DNA, the CDR3 is TGTGCCAGCAGTGGTGGGACAGGGTACAATGAGCAGTTCTTC. The encoded protein is CASSGGTGYNEQFF.